This TCR beta chain stems from a study of blood T cell repertoires in COVID-19 (dated by TCRdb to 2018 to 2020). About the investigation overall: Samples covering the acute and convalescent phases of COVID-19 were provided by collaborators in the United States, Italy and Spain. The prospective study material was composed of cDNA or gDNA derived from T cells, B-cell-depleted T cells, or PBMCs. Deeply sampled blood TCRbeta repertoires from subjects exposed to, actively infected with, or recovered from COVID-19 were included in the dataset. The repertoires were released in a freely available public database intended as a resource for research on the immune response to SARS-CoV-2. Samples came from the ongoing ImmuneRACE study (first 160 participants) plus 1,254 subjects from 6 global collaborators. A de-identified subject ID, COVID-19 status, age in years and sex were almost always included in the sample metadata. HLA class I and class II types, where available, came from metadata supplied by the sample provider rather than from assay-based typing. The research as a whole found: Clinical and demographic metadata were provided uncurated, with the amount varying by source and participant.

Trimming leaves V shorter by 0 bases and J shorter by 14 bases, with the junction holding 12 bases beyond the gene matches. The germline V gene (reference sequence) specifies LNHDA as CDR1 and SQIVND as CDR2. The CDR3 runs 15 amino acids, cysteine and phenylalanine included. CDR3 DNA only is kept here, 45 bases in frame from base 1. One collaborating source in Seattle enrolled patients during active infection and followed them longitudinally through the course of disease. The collaborating institutions used their own protocols to collect whole blood in K2EDTA tubes. Collaborator samples were shipped for TCRbeta analysis as frozen whole blood, isolated PBMCs, or DNA extracted from either sample type. Notes on this clone: Its antigen has not been determined. Nothing much larger sits one base from this clone, and base qualities are not available.

The immunoSEQ Assay, a bias-controlled multiplex PCR, was used to amplify TCRbeta CDR3 regions from genomic DNA. For the original study's pipeline: The number of nucleated cells in each sample was estimated from the amplification of reference gene primers within the assay. Sequence reads were collapsed and filtered to measure the absolute abundance of every unique TCRbeta CDR3 rearrangement. For each sample, productive Simpson clonality was calculated by taking the square root of Simpson's diversity index across productive rearrangements. The source is immuneACCESS, and TCRdb retained only in-frame sequences with V and J called. Part of the clones is not carried over; for the studies checked, unresolved V genes explain less than half of this, and the remainder is unexplained. V, J and clone size derive from that table, while D and trimming were established from the DNA sequence. In all, the sample holds some 200,000 clones, and 85% of those were seen once. The ten largest clones capture about 2.5% of the sample.

The TCR originated in a woman between 70 and 85 years old with COVID-19, enrolled during active disease. The sample was peripheral blood. The V and J genes are TRBV19 and TRBJ1-2, and 10 junction bases match TRBD1. The DNA reads TGTGCCAGTAGTATAGAAGGGACAGGGGCGGATGGGCGGACCTTC. Its coded protein is CASSIEGTGADGRTF.